Listed below are T cell receptor beta chains from one sample, sequenced in a study of blood T cell repertoires in COVID-19. Sequencing was performed with immunoSEQ multiplex PCR; in TCRdb, only in-frame clones are kept and a portion is missing. Among under 300,000 clones listed, around 87% were seen once. The material sequenced was peripheral blood. These TCRs come from a woman in her sixties or seventies with COVID-19, enrolled during active disease. CDR3s include the opening cysteine and the closing phenylalanine or tryptophan. The order of the fields is J gene, D gene, V gene, clone size, CDR3 protein, CDR3 DNA. A D gene is named only where the DNA matches it firmly. Expanded clones are given a class, and other clones once, few, many or no size at all.

TRBJ2-7 | NA | TRBV4-3 | NA | CASSGGILHSYEQYF | TGCGCCAGCTCCGGAGGGATCCTTCATTCCTACGAGCAGTACTTC
TRBJ2-3 | NA | TRBV29-1 | NA | CSVGVSSFDTQYF | TGCAGCGTTGGTGTTTCGTCTTTCGATACGCAGTATTTT
TRBJ1-2 | TRBD1 | TRBV4-2 | NA | CASSPTGDGYTF | TGTGCCAGCAGCCCGACAGGGGATGGCTACACCTTC
TRBJ2-1 | TRBD2 | TRBV9 | NA | CASSVGGLAGGVSYNEQFF | TGTGCCAGCAGCGTAGGTGGGCTAGCGGGGGGGGTCTCCTACAATGAGCAGTTCTTC
TRBJ2-6 | TRBD1 | TRBV19 | once | CASSKQGLSGANVLTF | TGTGCCAGTAGTAAACAGGGGTTAAGTGGGGCCAACGTCCTGACTTTC
TRBJ2-5 | NA | TRBV6-5 | NA | CASKRGGGQETQYF | TGTGCCAGCAAAAGAGGGGGGGGCCAGGAGACCCAGTACTTC
TRBJ1-5 | NA | TRBV6-4 | NA | CARRETKSNQPQHF | TGTGCCAGACGGGAAACAAAAAGCAATCAGCCCCAGCATTTT
TRBJ1-2 | NA | TRBV5-4 | NA | CATWSGGFYGYTF | TGTGCCACTTGGAGTGGGGGGTTCTATGGCTACACCTTC
TRBJ1-5 | NA | TRBV6-4 | NA | CASPRVTPQHF | TGTGCCAGCCCGAGGGTGACGCCCCAGCATTTT
TRBJ1-2 | NA | TRBV27 | NA | CASSPWASGYGYTF | TGTGCCAGCAGTCCTTGGGCCTCAGGGTATGGCTACACCTTC
TRBJ1-5 | TRBD1 | TRBV10-3 | NA | CAIRLDRGEDQPQHF | TGTGCCATCAGATTAGACAGGGGAGAAGATCAGCCCCAGCATTTT
TRBJ2-2 | NA | TRBV7-2 | NA | CASSLFQGNTGELFF | TGTGCCAGCAGCTTATTCCAGGGGAACACCGGGGAGCTGTTTTTT
TRBJ1-1 | NA | TRBV5-4 | NA | CASSPEGRRGSTEAFF | TGTGCCAGCAGCCCGGAAGGGAGAAGGGGGAGTACTGAAGCTTTCTTT
TRBJ2-1 | NA | TRBV6-4 | once | CASSDSHSYNEQFF | TGTGCCAGCAGTGACTCCCACTCCTACAATGAGCAGTTCTTC
TRBJ1-6 | NA | TRBV7-2 | NA | CASKRVNSPLHF | TGTGCCAGCAAACGGGTGAATTCACCCCTCCACTTT
TRBJ1-1 | NA | TRBV6-5 | NA | CASSYTRATEAFF | TGTGCCAGCAGTTACACCAGGGCCACTGAAGCTTTCTTT
TRBJ2-3 | TRBD2 | TRBV6-2/TRBV6-3 | NA | CASSWVLAGGLTDTQYF | TGTGCCAGCAGTTGGGTACTAGCGGGGGGGCTGACAGATACGCAGTATTTT
TRBJ1-3 | NA | TRBV5-3 | NA | CARSICRGGASGNTIYF | TGTGCCAGAAGCATATGTCGGGGAGGGGCCTCTGGAAACACCATATATTTT
TRBJ1-1 | NA | TRBV7-6 | NA | CASSFGELDTEAFF | TGTGCCAGCAGCTTCGGGGAGTTGGACACTGAAGCTTTCTTT
TRBJ1-2 | NA | TRBV11-2 | NA | CASSLSGRANYGYTF | TGTGCCAGCAGCTTATCGGGGAGGGCTAACTATGGCTACACCTTC
TRBJ1-1 | TRBD1 | TRBV7-2 | NA | CASSYGTANTEAFF | TGTGCCAGCAGTTACGGGACAGCCAACACTGAAGCTTTCTTT
TRBJ2-1 | NA | TRBV9 | NA | CASSVVSGVYNEQFF | TGTGCCAGCAGCGTAGTGTCGGGGGTCTACAATGAGCAGTTCTTC
TRBJ1-2 | NA | TRBV27 | NA | CASTTQGAIRYTF | TGTGCCAGCACCACCCAGGGTGCGATTCGCTACACCTTC
TRBJ2-3 | NA | TRBV10-3 | NA | CAISLSTDTQYF | TGTGCCATCAGTCTCAGCACAGATACGCAGTATTTT
TRBJ2-1 | NA | TRBV12-3/TRBV12-4 | NA | CASSLGNEQFF | TGTGCCAGCAGTCTCGGGAATGAGCAGTTCTTC
TRBJ1-2 | NA | TRBV6-1 | NA | CASSPRGGYTF | TGTGCCAGCAGTCCGAGGGGGGGCTACACCTTC
TRBJ1-2 | NA | TRBV6-5 | NA | CASRVGGAYGYTF | TGTGCCAGCAGGGTGGGGGGGGCCTATGGCTACACCTTC
TRBJ1-5 | NA | TRBV11-2 | NA | CASSLDNAISNQPQHF | TGTGCCAGCAGCTTAGACAACGCGATTAGCAATCAGCCCCAGCATTTT
TRBJ1-4 | NA | TRBV21-1 | few | CASSKGLGAAEKLFF | TGTGCCAGCAGCAAAGGCCTGGGGGCGGCTGAAAAACTGTTTTTT
TRBJ1-6 | TRBD1 | TRBV18 | NA | CASSPSTGGTGSPLHF | TGTGCCAGCTCACCCTCGACAGGGGGTACGGGGTCACCCCTCCACTTT
TRBJ2-5 | TRBD2 | TRBV18 | NA | CASTRGGKETQYF | TGTGCCAGCACAAGGGGAGGGAAAGAGACCCAGTACTTC
TRBJ1-2 | TRBD1 | TRBV23-1 | few | CASSQCAGGKVYGYTF | TGCGCCAGCAGTCAATGTGCAGGGGGTAAAGTATATGGCTACACCTTC
TRBJ1-5 | NA | TRBV19 | NA | CASSISGESNQPQHF | TGTGCCAGTAGTATCAGCGGGGAGAGCAATCAGCCCCAGCATTTT
TRBJ1-1 | TRBD1 | TRBV10-1 | few | CASRGQGESFF | TGCGCCAGCAGGGGACAGGGCGAATCTTTCTTT
TRBJ1-1 | NA | TRBV30 | NA | CAWSVLRNTEAFF | TGTGCCTGGAGTGTACTGCGGAACACTGAAGCTTTCTTT
TRBJ2-7 | NA | TRBV29-1 | NA | CSVAVGGVEQYF | TGCAGCGTTGCCGTCGGCGGTGTCGAGCAGTACTTC
TRBJ2-5 | NA | TRBV5-1 | NA | CASSFRAGQETQYF | TGCGCCAGCAGCTTTCGGGCGGGCCAAGAGACCCAGTACTTC